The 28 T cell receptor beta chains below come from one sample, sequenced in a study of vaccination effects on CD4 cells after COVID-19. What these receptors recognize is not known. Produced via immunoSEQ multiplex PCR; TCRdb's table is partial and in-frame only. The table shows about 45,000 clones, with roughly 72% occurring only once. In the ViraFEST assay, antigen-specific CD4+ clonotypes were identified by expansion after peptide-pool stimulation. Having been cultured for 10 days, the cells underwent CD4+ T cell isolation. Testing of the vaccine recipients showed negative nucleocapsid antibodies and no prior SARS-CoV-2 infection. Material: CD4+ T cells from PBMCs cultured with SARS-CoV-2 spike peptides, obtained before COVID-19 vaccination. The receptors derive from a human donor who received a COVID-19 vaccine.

This CDR3 reads CASSPERGKNIQYF. CDR3 in DNA: TGTGCCAGCAGCCCTGAGAGAGGCAAAAACATTCAGTACTTC. The V gene is TRBV6-6, the J gene TRBJ2-4; D unclear. CDR1 is MNHNY and CDR2 is SVGAGI in the germline V gene (reference sequence). The CDR3 sequence is 14 residues long. V lost 6 bases, J lost 3 bases, and 12 bases lay in between.

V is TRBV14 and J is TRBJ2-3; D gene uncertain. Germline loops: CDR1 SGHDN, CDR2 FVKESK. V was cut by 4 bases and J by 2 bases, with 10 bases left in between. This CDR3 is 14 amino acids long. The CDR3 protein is CASSLVGTTDTQYF. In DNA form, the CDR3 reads TGTGCCAGCAGCCTGGTGGGAACCACAGATACGCAGTATTTT.

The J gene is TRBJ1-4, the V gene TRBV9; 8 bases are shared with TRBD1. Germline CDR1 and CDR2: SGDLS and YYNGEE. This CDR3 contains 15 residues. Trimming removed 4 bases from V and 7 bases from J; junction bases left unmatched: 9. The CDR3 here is CASSSQKQGGEKLFF. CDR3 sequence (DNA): TGTGCCAGCAGCTCCCAAAAACAGGGGGGTGAAAAACTGTTTTTT.

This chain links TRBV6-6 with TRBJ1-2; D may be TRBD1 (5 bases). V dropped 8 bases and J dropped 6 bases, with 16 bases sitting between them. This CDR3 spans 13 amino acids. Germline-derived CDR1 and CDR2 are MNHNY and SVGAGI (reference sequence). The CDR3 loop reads CASASRGADGYTF. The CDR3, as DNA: TGTGCCAGCGCGTCAAGGGGCGCAGATGGCTACACCTTC.

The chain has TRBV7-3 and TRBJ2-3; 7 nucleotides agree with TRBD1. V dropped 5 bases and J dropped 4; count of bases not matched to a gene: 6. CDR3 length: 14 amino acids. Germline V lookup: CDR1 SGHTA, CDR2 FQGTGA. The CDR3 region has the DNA TGTGCCAGCAGCCTAGACAGGGTTCCAGATACGCAGTATTTT. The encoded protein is CASSLDRVPDTQYF.

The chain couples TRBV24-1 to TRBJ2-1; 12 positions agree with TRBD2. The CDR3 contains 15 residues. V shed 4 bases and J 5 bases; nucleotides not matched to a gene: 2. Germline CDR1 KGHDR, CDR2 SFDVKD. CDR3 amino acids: CATSDPSGGDNEQFF. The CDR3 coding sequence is TGTGCCACCAGTGACCCTAGCGGGGGGGACAATGAGCAGTTCTTC.

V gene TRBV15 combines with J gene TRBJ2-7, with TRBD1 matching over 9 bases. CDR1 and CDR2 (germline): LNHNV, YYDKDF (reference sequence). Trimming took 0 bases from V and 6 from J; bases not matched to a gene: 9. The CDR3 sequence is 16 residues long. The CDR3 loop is CATSRDIGTGSFEQYV. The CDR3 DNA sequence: TGTGCCACCAGCAGAGATATCGGGACAGGGAGTTTCGAGCAGTACGTC.

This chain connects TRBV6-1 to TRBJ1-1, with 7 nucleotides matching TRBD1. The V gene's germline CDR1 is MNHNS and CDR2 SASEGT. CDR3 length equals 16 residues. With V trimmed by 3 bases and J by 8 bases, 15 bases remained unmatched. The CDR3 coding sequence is TGTGCCAGCAGTGACTACGTGAACAGGGGTCGCGCCGAAGCTTTCTTT. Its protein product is CASSDYVNRGRAEAFF.

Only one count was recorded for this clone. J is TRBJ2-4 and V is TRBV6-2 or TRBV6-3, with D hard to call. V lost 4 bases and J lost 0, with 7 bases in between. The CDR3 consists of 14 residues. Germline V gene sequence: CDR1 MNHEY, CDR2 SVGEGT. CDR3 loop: CASSSTLAKNIQYF. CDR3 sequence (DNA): TGTGCCAGCAGTTCGACGTTAGCCAAAAACATTCAGTACTTC.

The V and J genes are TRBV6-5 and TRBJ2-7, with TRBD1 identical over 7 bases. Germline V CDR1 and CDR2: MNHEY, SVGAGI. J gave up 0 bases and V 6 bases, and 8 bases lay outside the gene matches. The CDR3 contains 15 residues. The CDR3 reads CASRPYRDSSYEQYV. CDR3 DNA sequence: TGTGCCAGCAGACCCTACCGGGACAGCTCCTACGAGCAGTACGTC.

The CDR3 bases are TGTGCCAGCGGATTTACAGGGAACACTGAAGCTTTCTTT. Amino acids: CASGFTGNTEAFF. This chain links TRBV7-2 with TRBJ1-1; D perhaps matches TRBD1 (5 bases). In germline, CDR1 is SGHTA, CDR2 FQGNSA. The CDR3 spans 13 residues. Trimming stripped 8 bases from V and 1 base from J, with 11 bases between.

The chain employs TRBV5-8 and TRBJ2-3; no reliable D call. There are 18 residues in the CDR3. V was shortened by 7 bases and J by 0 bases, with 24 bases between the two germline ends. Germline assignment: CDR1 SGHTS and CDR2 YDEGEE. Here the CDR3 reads CASPKGLGDPQSTDTQYF. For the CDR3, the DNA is TGTGCCAGCCCCAAGGGATTAGGTGACCCCCAAAGCACAGATACGCAGTATTTT.

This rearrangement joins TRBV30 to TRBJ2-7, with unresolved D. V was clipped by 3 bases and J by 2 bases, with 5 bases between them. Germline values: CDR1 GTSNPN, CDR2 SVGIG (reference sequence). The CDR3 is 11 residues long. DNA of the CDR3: TGTGCCTGGAGCACAGCCTACGAGCAGTACGTC. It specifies CAWSTAYEQYV.

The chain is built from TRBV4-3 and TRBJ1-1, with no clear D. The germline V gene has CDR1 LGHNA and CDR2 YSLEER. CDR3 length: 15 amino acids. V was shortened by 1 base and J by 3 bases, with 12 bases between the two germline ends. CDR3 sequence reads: CASSQGSHGDTEAFF. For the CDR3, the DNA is TGCGCCAGCAGCCAAGGGTCCCATGGGGACACTGAAGCTTTCTTT.

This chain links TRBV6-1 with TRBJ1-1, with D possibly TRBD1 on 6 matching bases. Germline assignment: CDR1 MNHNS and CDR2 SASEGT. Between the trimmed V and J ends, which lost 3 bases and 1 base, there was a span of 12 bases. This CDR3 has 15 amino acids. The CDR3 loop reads CASSDRGSANTEAFF. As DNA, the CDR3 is TGTGCCAGCAGTGACAGGGGAAGTGCGAACACTGAAGCTTTCTTT.

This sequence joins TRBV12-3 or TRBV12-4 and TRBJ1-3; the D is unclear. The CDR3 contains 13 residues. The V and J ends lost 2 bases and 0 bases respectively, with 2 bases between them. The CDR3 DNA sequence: TGTGCCAGCAGTTTACACTCTGGAAACACCATATATTTT. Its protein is CASSLHSGNTIYF.

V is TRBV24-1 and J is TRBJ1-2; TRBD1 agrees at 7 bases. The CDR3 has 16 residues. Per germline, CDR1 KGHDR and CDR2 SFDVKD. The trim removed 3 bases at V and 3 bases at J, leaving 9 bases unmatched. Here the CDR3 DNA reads TGTGCCACCAGTGATCCCACCGGGACAGTAGACTATGGCTACACCTTC. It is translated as CATSDPTGTVDYGYTF.

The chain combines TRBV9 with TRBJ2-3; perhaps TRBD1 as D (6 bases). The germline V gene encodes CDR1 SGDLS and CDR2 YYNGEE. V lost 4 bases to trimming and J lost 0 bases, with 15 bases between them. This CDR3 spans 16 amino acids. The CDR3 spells CASSPRAGASTDTQYF. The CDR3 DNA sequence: TGTGCCAGCAGCCCCCGAGCAGGGGCTAGCACAGATACGCAGTATTTT.

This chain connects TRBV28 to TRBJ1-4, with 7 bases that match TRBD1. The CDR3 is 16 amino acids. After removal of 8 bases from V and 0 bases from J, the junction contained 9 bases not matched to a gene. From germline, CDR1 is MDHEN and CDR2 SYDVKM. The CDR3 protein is CASGAGGHATNEKLFF. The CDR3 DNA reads TGTGCCAGCGGGGCAGGGGGGCATGCAACTAATGAAAAACTGTTTTTT. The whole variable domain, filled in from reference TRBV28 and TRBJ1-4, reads DVKVTQSSRYLVKRTGEKVFLECVQDMDHENMFWYRQDPGLGLRLIYFSYDVKMKEKGDIPEGYSVSREKKERFSLILESASTNQTSMYLCASGAGGHATNEKLFFGSGTQLSVL.

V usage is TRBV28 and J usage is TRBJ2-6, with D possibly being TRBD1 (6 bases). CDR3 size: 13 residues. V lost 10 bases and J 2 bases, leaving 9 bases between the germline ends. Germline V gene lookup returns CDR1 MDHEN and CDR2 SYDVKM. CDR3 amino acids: CATTGPGANVLTF. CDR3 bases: TGTGCCACCACAGGGCCTGGGGCCAACGTCCTGACTTTC. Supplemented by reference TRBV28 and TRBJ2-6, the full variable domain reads DVKVTQSSRYLVKRTGEKVFLECVQDMDHENMFWYRQDPGLGLRLIYFSYDVKMKEKGDIPEGYSVSREKKERFSLILESASTNQTSMYLCATTGPGANVLTFGAGSRLTVL.

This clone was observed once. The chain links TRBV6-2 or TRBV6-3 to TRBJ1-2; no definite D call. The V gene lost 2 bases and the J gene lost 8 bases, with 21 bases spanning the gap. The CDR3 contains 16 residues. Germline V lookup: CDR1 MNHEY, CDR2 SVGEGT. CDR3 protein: CASSYAPRSGTFGYTF. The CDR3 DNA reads TGTGCCAGCAGTTACGCCCCACGCAGTGGTACCTTCGGCTACACCTTC.

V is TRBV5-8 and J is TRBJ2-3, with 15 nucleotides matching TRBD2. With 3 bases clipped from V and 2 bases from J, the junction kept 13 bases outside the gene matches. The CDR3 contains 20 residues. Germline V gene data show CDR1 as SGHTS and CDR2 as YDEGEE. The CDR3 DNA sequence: TGTGCCAGCAGCTATCAGGGGACTAGCGGGGGGTTTCGTACCACAGATACGCAGTATTTT. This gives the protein CASSYQGTSGGFRTTDTQYF.

Here the CDR3 reads CASSLGRGITQETQYF. CDR3 bases: TGCGCCAGCAGCTTGGGGCGGGGAATTACCCAAGAGACCCAGTACTTC. The chain couples TRBV5-1 to TRBJ2-5; D might be TRBD2 (6 bases). With 0 bases removed from V and 1 base from J, the gap between germline ends came to 13 bases. Germline lookup yields CDR1 SGHRS and CDR2 YFSETQ. The CDR3 has 16 residues.

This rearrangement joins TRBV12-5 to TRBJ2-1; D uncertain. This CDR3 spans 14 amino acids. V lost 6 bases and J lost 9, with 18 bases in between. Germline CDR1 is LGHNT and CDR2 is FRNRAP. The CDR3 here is CASGANTRVSEQFF. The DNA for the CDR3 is TGTGCTAGTGGGGCGAACACACGGGTCAGTGAGCAGTTCTTC.

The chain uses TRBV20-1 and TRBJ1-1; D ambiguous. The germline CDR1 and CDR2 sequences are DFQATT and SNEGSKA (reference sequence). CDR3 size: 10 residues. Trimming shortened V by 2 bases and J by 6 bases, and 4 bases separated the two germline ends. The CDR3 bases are TGCAGTGCTAGAAAGGCTGAAGCTTTCTTT. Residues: CSARKAEAFF.

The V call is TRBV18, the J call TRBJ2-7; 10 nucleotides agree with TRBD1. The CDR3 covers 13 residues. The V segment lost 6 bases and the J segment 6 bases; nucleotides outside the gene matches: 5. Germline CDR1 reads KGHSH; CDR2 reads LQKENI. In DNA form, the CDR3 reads TGTGCCAGCTCCCCCGGGACAGGGGTCGAGCAGTACGTC. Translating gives CASSPGTGVEQYV.

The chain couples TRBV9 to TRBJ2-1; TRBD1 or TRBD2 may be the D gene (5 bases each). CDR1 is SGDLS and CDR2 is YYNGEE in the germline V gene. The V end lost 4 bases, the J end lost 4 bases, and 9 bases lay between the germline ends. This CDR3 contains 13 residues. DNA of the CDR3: TGTGCCAGCAGCCCGGGGCCTTACAATGAGCAGTTCTTC. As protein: CASSPGPYNEQFF.

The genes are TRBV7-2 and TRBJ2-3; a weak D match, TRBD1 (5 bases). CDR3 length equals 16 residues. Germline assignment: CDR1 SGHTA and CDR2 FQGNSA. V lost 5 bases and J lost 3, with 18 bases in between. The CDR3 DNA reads TGTGCCAGCAGCCTACTTGGGCAGGGTTCGACAGATACGCAGTATTTT. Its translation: CASSLLGQGSTDTQYF.